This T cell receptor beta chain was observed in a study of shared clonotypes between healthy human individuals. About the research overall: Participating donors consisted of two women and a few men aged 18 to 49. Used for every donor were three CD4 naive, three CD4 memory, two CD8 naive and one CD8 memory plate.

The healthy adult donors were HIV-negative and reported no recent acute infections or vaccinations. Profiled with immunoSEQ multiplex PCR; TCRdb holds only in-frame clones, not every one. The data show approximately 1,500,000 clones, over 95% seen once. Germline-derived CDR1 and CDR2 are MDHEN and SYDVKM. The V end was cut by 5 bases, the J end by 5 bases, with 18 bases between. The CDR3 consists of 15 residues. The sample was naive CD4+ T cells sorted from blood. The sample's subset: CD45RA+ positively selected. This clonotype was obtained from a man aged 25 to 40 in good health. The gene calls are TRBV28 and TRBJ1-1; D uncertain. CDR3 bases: TGTGCCAGCAGTCCCCACTTGATGATGGGGACTGAAGCTTTCTTT. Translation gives CASSPHLMMGTEAFF.